Listed here are 2 T cell receptor beta chains from one sample, sequenced in a study of beta chain features in type 1 diabetes. The study reverse transcribed the entire isolated RNA, so it sequenced expressed TCRB transcripts. TCRdb's copy holds only in-frame clones and misses some; the assay was immunoSEQ multiplex PCR. Of fewer than 350,000 clones listed, 15% to 20% are singletons. The specimen sequenced was naive CD4+ T cells from blood. The receptors were sampled from a woman younger than 35 in good health.

The chain couples TRBV30 to TRBJ2-3; D ambiguous. CDR3 length: 12 amino acids. The V end lost 5 bases, the J end lost 4 bases, and 10 bases lay between the germline ends. CDR1 and CDR2 (germline): GTSNPN, SVGIG (reference sequence). CDR3 sequence (DNA): TGTGCCTGGGGCGACTCTTCAGATACGCAGTATTTT. This gives the protein CAWGDSSDTQYF.

The J gene is TRBJ2-1, the V gene TRBV6-1, with TRBD2 matching over 7 bases. The trim removed 7 bases at V and 6 bases at J, leaving 12 bases unmatched. Germline lookup yields CDR1 MNHNS and CDR2 SASEGT. The CDR3 consists of 15 residues. The CDR3 nucleotides are TGTGCCAGCACCCTCACGGCGGGAGTGAGCAATGAGCAGTTCTTC. Translated, it gives CASTLTAGVSNEQFF.